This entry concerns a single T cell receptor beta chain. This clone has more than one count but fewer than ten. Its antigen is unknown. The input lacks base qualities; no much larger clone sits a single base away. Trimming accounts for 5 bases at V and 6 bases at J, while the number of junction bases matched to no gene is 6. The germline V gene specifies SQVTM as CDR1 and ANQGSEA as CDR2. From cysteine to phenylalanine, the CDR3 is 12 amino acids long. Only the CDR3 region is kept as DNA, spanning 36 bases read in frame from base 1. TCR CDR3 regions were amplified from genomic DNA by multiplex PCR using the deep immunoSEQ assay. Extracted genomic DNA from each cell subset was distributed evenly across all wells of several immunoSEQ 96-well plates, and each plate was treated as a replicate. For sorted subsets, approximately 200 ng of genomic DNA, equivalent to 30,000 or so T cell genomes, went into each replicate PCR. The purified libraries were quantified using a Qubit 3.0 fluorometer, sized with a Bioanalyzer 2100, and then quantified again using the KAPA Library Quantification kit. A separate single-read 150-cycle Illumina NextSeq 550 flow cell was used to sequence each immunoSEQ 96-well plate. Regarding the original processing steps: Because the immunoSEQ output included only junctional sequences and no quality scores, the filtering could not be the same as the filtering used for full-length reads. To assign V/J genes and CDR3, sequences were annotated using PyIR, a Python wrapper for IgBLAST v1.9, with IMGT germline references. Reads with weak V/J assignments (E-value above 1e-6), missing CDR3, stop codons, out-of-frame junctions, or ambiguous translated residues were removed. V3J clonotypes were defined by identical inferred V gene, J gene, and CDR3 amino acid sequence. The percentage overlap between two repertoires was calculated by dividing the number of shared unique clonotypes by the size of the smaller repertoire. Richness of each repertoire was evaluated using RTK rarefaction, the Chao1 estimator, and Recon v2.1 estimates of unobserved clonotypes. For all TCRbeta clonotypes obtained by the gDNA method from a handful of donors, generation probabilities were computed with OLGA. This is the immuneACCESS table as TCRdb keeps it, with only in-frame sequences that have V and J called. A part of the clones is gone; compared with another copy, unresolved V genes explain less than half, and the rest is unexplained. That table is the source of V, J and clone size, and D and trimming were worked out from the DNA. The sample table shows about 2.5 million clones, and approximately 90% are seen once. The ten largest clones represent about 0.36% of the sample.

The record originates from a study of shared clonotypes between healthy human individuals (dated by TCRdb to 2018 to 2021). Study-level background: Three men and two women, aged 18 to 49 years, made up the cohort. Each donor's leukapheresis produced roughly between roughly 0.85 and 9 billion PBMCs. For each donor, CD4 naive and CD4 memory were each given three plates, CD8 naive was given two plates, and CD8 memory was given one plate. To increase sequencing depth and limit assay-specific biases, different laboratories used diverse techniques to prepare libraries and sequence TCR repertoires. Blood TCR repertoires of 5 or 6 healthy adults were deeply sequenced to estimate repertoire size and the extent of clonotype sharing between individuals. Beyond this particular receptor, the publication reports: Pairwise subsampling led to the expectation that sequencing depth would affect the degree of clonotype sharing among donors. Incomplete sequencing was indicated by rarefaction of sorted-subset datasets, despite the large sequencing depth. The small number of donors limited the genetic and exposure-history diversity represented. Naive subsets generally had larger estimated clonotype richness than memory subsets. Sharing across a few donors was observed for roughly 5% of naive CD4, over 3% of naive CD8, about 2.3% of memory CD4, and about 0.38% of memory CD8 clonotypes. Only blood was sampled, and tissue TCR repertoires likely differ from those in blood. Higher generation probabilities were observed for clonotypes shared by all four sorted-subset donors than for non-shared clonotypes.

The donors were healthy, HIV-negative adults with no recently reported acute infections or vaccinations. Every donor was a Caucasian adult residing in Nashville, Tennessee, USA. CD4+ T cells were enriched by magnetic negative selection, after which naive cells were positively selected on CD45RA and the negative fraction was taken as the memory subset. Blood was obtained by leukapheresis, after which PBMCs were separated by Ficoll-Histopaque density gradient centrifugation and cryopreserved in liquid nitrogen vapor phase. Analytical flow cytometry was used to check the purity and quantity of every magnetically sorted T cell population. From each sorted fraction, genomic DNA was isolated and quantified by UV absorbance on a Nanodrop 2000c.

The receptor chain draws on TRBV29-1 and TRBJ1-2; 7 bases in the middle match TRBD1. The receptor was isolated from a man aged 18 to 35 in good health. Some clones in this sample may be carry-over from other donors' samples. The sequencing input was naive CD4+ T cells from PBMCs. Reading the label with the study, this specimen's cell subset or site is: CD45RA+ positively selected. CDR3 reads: CSVLRQGHGYTF. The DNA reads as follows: TGCAGCGTTCTTAGACAGGGCCATGGCTACACCTTC.